What follows are 21 T cell receptor beta chains derived from one specimen sequenced in a study of T cell responses to AZD1222 COVID-19 vaccine. Clones were read by immunoSEQ multiplex PCR, and TCRdb kept only the in-frame ones, dropping some. The sample includes around 110,000 clones, more than 85% seen only once; the top ten take approximately 3%. The source was peripheral blood, collected on day 0 of AZD1222 vaccination. The receptors originated from an adult in good health.

The chain links TRBV28 to TRBJ2-5; D remains ambiguous. The CDR3 is 14 residues long. The V gene lost 3 bases and the J gene lost 3 bases, with 11 bases spanning the gap. The germline CDR1 and CDR2 sequences are MDHEN and SYDVKM. The CDR3 protein is CASSFLASKETQYF. CDR3 bases: TGTGCCAGCAGTTTTCTGGCGTCGAAAGAGACCCAGTACTTC.

The chain joins TRBV27 to TRBJ2-1; 7 bases fit TRBD2. The CDR3 is made up of 16 amino acids. Germline assignment: CDR1 MNHEY and CDR2 SMNVEV (reference sequence). Trimming cost V 4 bases and J 10 bases; bases outside gene matches: 16. The CDR3, as DNA: TGTGCCAGCAGTTCGCCTCTAGCGGCCCCGATGGGAGAGCAGTTCTTC. This encodes CASSSPLAAPMGEQFF.

The chain couples TRBV18 to TRBJ1-3; 9 bases fit TRBD1. CDR1 and CDR2 from the germline V gene are KGHSH and LQKENI. The CDR3 runs 15 residues. V lost 3 bases and J lost 3; bases outside the gene matches: 3. This chain's CDR3 is CASSPGQGYGNTIYF. As DNA, the CDR3 is TGTGCCAGCTCACCCGGACAGGGGTATGGAAACACCATATATTTT. Complete variable domain (other parts from reference TRBV18 and TRBJ1-3): NAGVMQNPRHLVRRRGQEARLRCSPMKGHSHVYWYRQLPEEGLKFMVYLQKENIIDESGMPKERFSAEFPKEGPSILRIQQVVRGDSAAYFCASSPGQGYGNTIYFGEGSWLTVV.

The V call is TRBV6-6, the J call TRBJ1-2; 8 nucleotides match TRBD1. The CDR3 is 13 amino acids. Germline V gene data show CDR1 as MNHNY and CDR2 as SVGAGI (reference sequence). Trimming cost V 6 bases and J 3 bases; bases outside gene matches: 3. In nucleotides, the CDR3 is TGTGCCAGCAGGGACAGGGTTTACTATGGCTACACCTTC. It yields the protein CASRDRVYYGYTF.

The chain recombines TRBV27 with TRBJ1-1; TRBD1 might be the D (5 bases). V lost 4 bases and J lost 6, with 15 bases in between. Germline CDR1 and CDR2: MNHEY and SMNVEV (reference sequence). This CDR3 is 14 amino acids long. The CDR3 spells CASSSQGTMAEAFF. CDR3 in DNA: TGTGCCAGCAGTTCCCAGGGTACCATGGCTGAAGCTTTCTTT.

The chain couples TRBV18 to TRBJ1-5; D gene ambiguous. The length of the CDR3 is 13 residues. Germline lookup yields CDR1 KGHSH and CDR2 LQKENI. V lost 3 bases to trimming and J lost 5 bases, with 8 bases between them. The CDR3 is CASSPDQYQPQHF. The CDR3 nucleotides read TGTGCCAGCTCACCGGACCAGTATCAGCCCCAGCATTTT. The whole variable domain, remainder taken from reference TRBV18 and TRBJ1-5, is NAGVMQNPRHLVRRRGQEARLRCSPMKGHSHVYWYRQLPEEGLKFMVYLQKENIIDESGMPKERFSAEFPKEGPSILRIQQVVRGDSAAYFCASSPDQYQPQHFGDGTRLSIL.

V gene TRBV6-5 combines with J gene TRBJ2-1; perhaps TRBD1 as D (5 bases). V was pared by 7 bases and J by 9 bases, with 13 bases between. There are 12 residues in the CDR3. Germline values: CDR1 MNHEY, CDR2 SVGAGI. The DNA of the CDR3 is TGTGCCAGCAATTCAGGGCTGACTGAGCAGTTCTTC. It is translated as CASNSGLTEQFF.

This chain links TRBV5-4 with TRBJ1-5, with no clear D. The V end was cut by 4 bases, the J end by 2 bases, with 7 bases between. Per the germline V gene, CDR1 is SGHNT and CDR2 is YYREEE (reference sequence). The CDR3 consists of 13 residues. The CDR3 nucleotides read TGTGCCAGCAGCCGGGAGGGCAATCAGCCCCAGCATTTT. This translates into CASSREGNQPQHF.

CDR3 coding DNA: TGCGCCAGCAGGTCACGGGACAGGTCTTCACCCCTCCACTTT. This sequence encodes CASRSRDRSSPLHF. The chain carries TRBV5-1 and TRBJ1-6; 8 nucleotides agree with TRBD1. Germline V CDR1 and CDR2: SGHRS, YFSETQ. The V and J ends lost 5 bases and 9 bases, in that order; junction bases with no gene match: 7. This CDR3 is built from 14 residues.

The V and J genes are TRBV11-2 and TRBJ1-1; tentative D call: TRBD1 (6 bases). With 3 bases removed from V and 4 bases from J, the gap between germline ends came to 12 bases. The CDR3 totals 14 residues. In germline, CDR1 is SGHAT, CDR2 FQNNGV. Here the CDR3 DNA reads TGTGCCAGCAGCTTTCCTCAGGGGAGCACTGAAGCTTTCTTT. It encodes CASSFPQGSTEAFF.

This rearrangement joins TRBV2 to TRBJ2-5; D call uncertain. The germline CDR1 and CDR2 sequences are SNHLY and FYNNEI. The CDR3 totals 16 residues. Trimming pared 2 bases from V and 2 bases from J, leaving 15 bases between. The CDR3 DNA is TGTGCCAGCAGTGAACAGATCCCAGTCCTACAAGAGACCCAGTACTTC. Its translation: CASSEQIPVLQETQYF.

The chain carries TRBV28 and TRBJ1-5, with 9 nucleotides matching TRBD1. With V trimmed by 2 bases and J by 4 bases, 12 bases remained unmatched. The CDR3 consists of 18 residues. From germline, CDR1 is MDHEN and CDR2 SYDVKM. The DNA for the CDR3 is TGTGCCAGCAGTTTAGAACAGGGGGCGAATTTAGGGAATCAGCCCCAGCATTTT. Its protein is CASSLEQGANLGNQPQHF.

This chain joins TRBV25-1 and TRBJ1-1, with D possibly TRBD1 on 6 matching bases. The CDR3 has 15 residues. Germline CDR1 is MGHDK and CDR2 is SYGVNS. Trimming removed 5 bases at V and 3 bases at J, with 16 bases between. The CDR3 DNA follows: TGTGCCAGCAGTCGCGAGGGGGGGCCTGACACTGAAGCTTTCTTT. Translating gives CASSREGGPDTEAFF.

The genes are TRBV28 and TRBJ2-1; TRBD1 matches at 8 bases. V lost 6 bases and J lost 3; bases outside the gene matches: 4. The germline V gene has CDR1 MDHEN and CDR2 SYDVKM. The CDR3 runs 14 residues. CDR3 sequence reads: CASRGQANYNEQFF. The DNA for the CDR3 is TGTGCCAGCAGGGGACAGGCCAACTACAATGAGCAGTTCTTC.

The J gene is TRBJ2-3, the V gene TRBV19, with 8 bases that match TRBD2. Germline trimming cut 1 base from V and 8 bases from J; bases unmatched to any gene: 8. Per the germline V gene, CDR1 is LNHDA and CDR2 is SQIVND (reference sequence). CDR3 length: 15 residues. CDR3 in amino acids: CASSIGSGAPGTQYF. CDR3 DNA: TGTGCCAGTAGTATAGGTAGCGGGGCCCCGGGTACGCAGTATTTT.

The CDR3 loop reads CAITGGSGNTIYF. CDR3 sequence (DNA): TGTGCCATCACGGGCGGGTCTGGAAACACCATATATTTT. The chain combines TRBV10-3 with TRBJ1-3; D not certain. The CDR3 runs to 13 residues. Germline V gene lookup returns CDR1 ENHRY and CDR2 SYGVKD. V was shortened by 7 bases and J by 1 base, with 8 bases between the two germline ends.

V and J are TRBV18 and TRBJ2-7; possibly TRBD1 or TRBD2 for D (5 bases each). The length of the CDR3 is 14 residues. V was cut by 8 bases and J by 6 bases, with 20 bases left in between. Germline V CDR1 and CDR2: KGHSH, LQKENI. The CDR3 nucleotides are TGTGCCAGCCAGGCCGGGGCCCACTCACCCGAGCAGTACTTC. Translated: CASQAGAHSPEQYF.

The chain employs TRBV7-2 and TRBJ1-5; no firm D call. Germline V gene lookup returns CDR1 SGHTA and CDR2 FQGNSA. The CDR3 spans 14 residues. V was pared by 5 bases and J by 6 bases, with 14 bases between. In DNA form, the CDR3 reads TGTGCCAGCAGCACCGGGCGTGGAGGTCAGCCCCAGCATTTT. Amino acid sequence: CASSTGRGGQPQHF.

The V and J genes are TRBV5-1 and TRBJ1-1, with D possibly being TRBD1 (6 bases). The germline CDR1 and CDR2 sequences are SGHRS and YFSETQ. Trimming shortened V by 1 base and J by 2 bases, and 15 bases separated the two germline ends. The CDR3 consists of 16 residues. The CDR3 coding sequence is TGCGCCAGCAGCTTGACGAGGACAGCTATAAACACTGAAGCTTTCTTT. Translated: CASSLTRTAINTEAFF. Looking up the rest from reference TRBV5-1 and TRBJ1-1 gives the full variable domain: KAGVTQTPRYLIKTRGQQVTLSCSPISGHRSVSWYQQTPGQGLQFLFEYFSETQRNKGNFPGRFSGRQFSNSRSEMNVSTLELGDSALYLCASSLTRTAINTEAFFGQGTRLTVV.

V and J are TRBV7-9 and TRBJ2-2; maybe TRBD2 (6 bases). V gave up 5 bases and J gave up 5 bases, with 12 bases separating them. The germline gives CDR1 SEHNR, CDR2 FQNEAQ (reference sequence). CDR3 length equals 14 residues. The CDR3 region has the DNA TGTGCCAGCAGCCCACCGGGGGATACCGGGGAGCTGTTTTTT. Its translation: CASSPPGDTGELFF.

The gene calls are TRBV14 and TRBJ2-1; D call uncertain. Between the trimmed V and J ends, which lost 1 base and 4 bases, there was a span of 11 bases. The CDR3 is made up of 15 amino acids. Germline assignment: CDR1 SGHDN and CDR2 FVKESK. CDR3 bases: TGTGCCAGCAGCCAAGTTAACTCTGCTTACAATGAGCAGTTCTTC. This translates into CASSQVNSAYNEQFF.